This T cell receptor (beta chain) was recorded in a study of CD8+ T cells in alopecia areata. General study points: Alopecia totalis/universalis scalp especially showed more expanded CD8+ clones than normal scalp.

Starting from PBMCs, sorting isolated CD4+ and CD8+ T cells. The length of the CDR3 is 15 residues. V was shortened by 2 bases and J by 6 bases, with 14 bases between the two germline ends. Comments on this clone: Its antigen is unidentified.

RNA extraction was followed by reverse transcription into cDNA, which acted as the sequencing template. Sequencing used immunoSEQ multiplex PCR; TCRdb keeps in-frame clones, though not all of them. This table has under 300,000 clones, around two thirds appearing once. The sample consisted of CD4+ T cells sorted from blood, taken at week 0. The clonotype originates from a human donor with alopecia areata. The chain couples TRBV23-1 to TRBJ2-1, with TRBD1 as a possible D gene (6 bases). TRBV23-1 is an ORF; its function is uncertain. This chain's CDR3 is CASSQSRGHFNEQFF. CDR3 coding DNA: TGCGCCAGCAGTCAAAGCAGGGGCCATTTCAATGAGCAGTTCTTC.